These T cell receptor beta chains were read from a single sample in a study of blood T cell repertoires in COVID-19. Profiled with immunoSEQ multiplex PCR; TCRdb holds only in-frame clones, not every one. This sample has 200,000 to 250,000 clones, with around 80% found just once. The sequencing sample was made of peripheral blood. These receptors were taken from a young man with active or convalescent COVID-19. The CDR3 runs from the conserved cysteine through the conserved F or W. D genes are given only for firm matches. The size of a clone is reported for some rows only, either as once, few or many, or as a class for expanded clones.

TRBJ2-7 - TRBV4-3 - CASSQEVRAFYEQYF TGCGCCAGCAGCCAAGAGGTCAGGGCCTTCTACGAGCAGTACTTC
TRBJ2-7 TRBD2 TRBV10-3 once CAISEGSGTHEQYF TGTGCCATCAGTGAAGGTAGCGGGACCCACGAGCAGTACTTC
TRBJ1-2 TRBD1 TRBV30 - CAWTRDSGGYTF TGTGCCTGGACGCGGGACAGTGGCGGCTACACCTTC
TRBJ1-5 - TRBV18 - CASSPEGRGGVQPQHF TGTGCCAGCTCACCGGAGGGTAGGGGGGGCGTCCAGCCCCAGCATTTT
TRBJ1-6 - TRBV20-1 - CSASPRGSSYNSPLHF TGCAGTGCTAGTCCCCGGGGGAGCTCCTATAATTCACCCCTCCACTTT
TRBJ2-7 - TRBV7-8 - CASSLRAGDEQYF TGTGCCAGCAGCTTAAGGGCCGGGGACGAGCAGTACTTC
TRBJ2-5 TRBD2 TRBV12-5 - CASGLVRTGTSGREYQETQYF TGTGCTAGTGGTTTGGTACGAACCGGGACTAGCGGGAGGGAGTACCAAGAGACCCAGTACTTC
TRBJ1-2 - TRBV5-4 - CASSLNNREIYGYTF TGTGCCAGCAGCTTAAACAACAGGGAGATCTATGGCTACACCTTC
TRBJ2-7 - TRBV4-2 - CASSQDGANLLSYEQYF TGTGCCAGCAGCCAAGATGGGGCTAATCTCCTAAGCTACGAGCAGTACTTC
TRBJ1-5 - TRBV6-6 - CASSLDSNSNQPQHF TGTGCCAGCAGTTTGGACAGCAATAGCAATCAGCCCCAGCATTTT
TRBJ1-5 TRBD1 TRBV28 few CASRDEDRGGSQPQHF TGTGCCAGCAGAGACGAGGACAGGGGGGGAAGTCAGCCCCAGCATTTT
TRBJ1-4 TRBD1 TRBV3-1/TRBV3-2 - CASTGTGAEKLFF TGTGCCAGCACCGGGACAGGGGCGGAAAAACTGTTTTTT
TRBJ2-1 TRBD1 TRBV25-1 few CASSPQGYEQFF TGTGCCAGCAGTCCACAGGGGTATGAGCAGTTCTTC
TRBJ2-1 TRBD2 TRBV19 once CASSWRRLAGSVFNEQFF TGTGCCAGTAGTTGGCGAAGGTTAGCGGGATCGGTGTTTAATGAGCAGTTCTTC
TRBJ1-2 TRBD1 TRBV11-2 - CASSPQDRGNGYTF TGTGCCAGCAGCCCTCAGGACAGGGGAAATGGCTACACCTTC
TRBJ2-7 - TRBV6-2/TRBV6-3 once CASSPGGPYEQYF TGTGCCAGCAGCCCCGGAGGCCCCTACGAGCAGTACTTC
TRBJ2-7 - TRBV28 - CASSSGEQYF TGTGCCAGCAGTTCCGGCGAGCAGTACTTC
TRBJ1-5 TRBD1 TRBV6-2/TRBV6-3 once CASSSWDRGPSQHF TGTGCCAGCAGTTCCTGGGACAGGGGTCCGTCCCAGCATTTT
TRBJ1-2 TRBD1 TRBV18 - CASSPPDRGAYGYTF TGTGCCAGCTCACCACCGGACAGGGGAGCGTATGGCTACACCTTC
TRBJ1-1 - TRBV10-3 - CAISVRINTEAFF TGTGCCATCAGTGTCAGGATTAACACTGAAGCTTTCTTT
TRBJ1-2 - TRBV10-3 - CAISETGNYGYTF TGTGCCATCAGTGAGACAGGGAACTATGGCTACACCTTC
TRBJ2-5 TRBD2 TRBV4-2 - CASSQDAGGDRETQYF TGTGCCAGCAGCCAAGATGCGGGAGGCGATCGAGAGACCCAGTACTTC
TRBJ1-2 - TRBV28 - CASSPDSFYGYTF TGTGCCAGCAGCCCTGACAGTTTCTATGGCTACACCTTC
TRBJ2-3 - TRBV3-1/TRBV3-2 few CASSQDHGGRWYF TGTGCCAGCAGCCAAGATCACGGTGGGAGGTGGTATTTT
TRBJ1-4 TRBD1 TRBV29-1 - CSAAGTGLEKLFF TGCAGCGCCGCCGGGACAGGGCTCGAAAAACTGTTTTTT
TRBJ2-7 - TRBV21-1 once CASSNRTGDSYEQYF TGTGCCAGCAGCAATAGGACAGGCGATTCCTACGAGCAGTACTTC
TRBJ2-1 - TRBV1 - CTSSQPSSYNEQFF TGCACCAGCAGCCAGCCTAGCTCCTACAATGAGCAGTTCTTC